This entry lists 26 T cell receptor beta chains sequenced from one sample in a study of blood T cell repertoires in COVID-19. The assay was immunoSEQ multiplex PCR, and TCRdb's table has in-frame clones only and misses some. The sample lists tens of thousands of clones; less than 85% were seen once. Sequencing was done on a sample of peripheral blood. These receptors were taken from a man older than 75 with active COVID-19.

DNA of the CDR3: TGTGCCAGCAGCTCGCAGGGGGAGGAGACCCAGTACTTC. This gives the protein CASSSQGEETQYF. The chain couples TRBV7-3 to TRBJ2-5; 7 nucleotides line up with TRBD1. Germline lookup yields CDR1 SGHTA and CDR2 FQGTGA. The length of the CDR3 is 13 residues. After removal of 4 bases from V and 5 bases from J, the junction contained 4 bases not matched to a gene.

V usage is TRBV6-5 and J usage is TRBJ1-5; D gene unclear. Germline V lookup: CDR1 MNHEY, CDR2 SVGAGI. Trimming left V 5 bases short and J 2 bases short, with 13 bases between. The length of the CDR3 is 15 residues. DNA for the CDR3: TGTGCCAGCAGTCGTCAGCCAGGTGGCAATCAGCCCCAGCATTTT. Its protein is CASSRQPGGNQPQHF.

The chain carries TRBV9 and TRBJ2-1; possible D gene TRBD2, 6 bases. The CDR3 extends over 16 amino acids. Trimming shortened V by 3 bases and J by 0 bases, and 13 bases separated the two germline ends. Per germline, CDR1 SGDLS and CDR2 YYNGEE. The CDR3 region has the DNA TGTGCCAGCAGCGGGACCCCCGGGAGCTCCTACAATGAGCAGTTCTTC. This translates into CASSGTPGSSYNEQFF.

This clone was seen a handful of times. V is TRBV19 and J is TRBJ1-2, with TRBD1 matching 9 bases. This CDR3 spans 14 amino acids. Germline CDR1 reads LNHDA; CDR2 reads SQIVND (reference sequence). With 4 bases clipped from V and 4 bases from J, the junction kept 4 bases outside the gene matches. CDR3 region: CASSRTGGPYGYTF. The CDR3 nucleotides are TGTGCCAGTAGTAGAACAGGGGGCCCCTATGGCTACACCTTC.

The rearrangement uses TRBV7-3 and TRBJ2-1; TRBD1 aligns across 9 bases. Germline trimming cut 6 bases from V and 6 bases from J; bases unmatched to any gene: 9. CDR1 is SGHTA and CDR2 is FQGTGA in the germline V gene. The CDR3 is 15 amino acids. The CDR3 loop reads CASSPDRGVVNEQFF. Here the CDR3 DNA reads TGTGCCAGCAGTCCAGACAGGGGGGTTGTCAATGAGCAGTTCTTC.

The chain employs TRBV2 and TRBJ2-7, with 8 positions matching TRBD2. The ends lost 3 bases at V and 6 bases at J; junction bases unmatched: 7. Per germline, CDR1 SNHLY and CDR2 FYNNEI. This CDR3 is built from 14 residues. CDR3: CASSEALAASEQYF. As DNA, the CDR3 is TGTGCCAGCAGTGAGGCACTAGCGGCCTCCGAGCAGTACTTC.

The V and J genes are TRBV6-5 and TRBJ1-1; D unresolved. The CDR3 sequence is 12 residues long. Germline assignment: CDR1 MNHEY and CDR2 SVGAGI. The V gene lost 2 bases and the J gene lost 3 bases, with 4 bases spanning the gap. CDR3 in amino acids: CASSYLYTEAFF. The CDR3 DNA reads TGTGCCAGCAGTTACCTGTACACTGAAGCTTTCTTT.

This chain connects TRBV27 to TRBJ1-5, with D unresolved. The V gene lost 3 bases and the J gene lost 0 bases, with 9 bases spanning the gap. Germline V gene data show CDR1 as MNHEY and CDR2 as SMNVEV (reference sequence). CDR3 length: 15 amino acids. This CDR3 is CASSLMAGSNQPQHF. The CDR3 region has the DNA TGTGCCAGCAGTTTGATGGCAGGTAGCAATCAGCCCCAGCATTTT.

This clone has more than one count but fewer than ten. The chain uses TRBV4-3 and TRBJ2-5; D is unresolved. Trimming removed 0 bases at V and 5 bases at J, with 13 bases between. The CDR3 spans 15 residues. CDR1 and CDR2 from the germline V gene are LGHNA and YSLEER. The CDR3 region has the DNA TGCGCCAGCAGCCAAGATTTTTTTGTGGCCGAGACCCAGTACTTC. It specifies CASSQDFFVAETQYF.

CDR3 nucleotides: TGTGCCAGCAGCTTCACAAGGACAGTGTCCTACGAGCAGTACTTC. Its translation: CASSFTRTVSYEQYF. The gene calls are TRBV7-2 and TRBJ2-7, with D possibly TRBD1 on 6 matching bases. CDR1 is SGHTA, CDR2 FQGNSA, per germline. This CDR3 has 15 amino acids. V lost 3 bases and J lost 1, with 13 bases in between.

With respect to this clone: Different DNA sequences within this sample yield the same CDR3. This chain connects TRBV5-4 to TRBJ2-7, with D tentatively TRBD1 (5 bases). This CDR3 has 12 amino acids. V was clipped by 2 bases and J by 3 bases, with 6 bases between them. In germline, CDR1 is SGHNT, CDR2 YYREEE (reference sequence). The CDR3 DNA follows: TGTGCCAGCAGCTTTCAGGGCTACGAGCAGTACTTC. As protein: CASSFQGYEQYF. Full variable domain (missing parts from reference TRBV5-4 and TRBJ2-7): ETGVTQSPTHLIKTRGQQVTLRCSSQSGHNTVSWYQQALGQGPQFIFQYYREEENGRGNFPPRFSGLQFPNYSSELNVNALELDDSALYLCASSFQGYEQYFGPGTRLTVT.

V gene TRBV7-2 combines with J gene TRBJ2-3, with D tentatively TRBD2 (5 bases). This CDR3 has 16 amino acids. The V gene's germline CDR1 is SGHTA and CDR2 FQGNSA. Between the trimmed V and J ends, which lost 2 bases and 5 bases, there was a span of 17 bases. CDR3 amino acids: CASSLSLGSGGDTQYF. The CDR3 coding sequence is TGTGCCAGCAGCTTAAGCTTGGGCAGCGGAGGAGATACGCAGTATTTT.

This clone was detected once. The rearrangement links TRBV18 to TRBJ1-4, with no clear D. CDR3 size: 15 residues. Germline V gene data show CDR1 as KGHSH and CDR2 as LQKENI. The V end was cut by 3 bases, the J end by 10 bases, with 18 bases between. The CDR3, as DNA: TGTGCCAGCTCACCGGCGAGGGCCGAAGGCGGAAAACTGTTTTTT. Its protein product is CASSPARAEGGKLFF.

Concerning this clone: Within the sample, other DNA sequences also encode this same CDR3. This sequence joins TRBV7-8 and TRBJ1-5; D possibly corresponds to TRBD1 (6 bases). Trimming left V 2 bases short and J 2 bases short, with 7 bases between. The CDR3 spans 14 residues. The V gene's germline CDR1 is SGHVS and CDR2 FQNEAQ. The CDR3 loop is CASSLNRGNQPQHF. The CDR3 nucleotides are TGTGCCAGCAGCTTAAACAGGGGCAATCAGCCCCAGCATTTT.

The V call is TRBV28, the J call TRBJ2-3; 10 bases fit TRBD2. Germline CDR1 and CDR2: MDHEN and SYDVKM. The V segment lost 3 bases and the J segment 5 bases; nucleotides outside the gene matches: 5. The CDR3 covers 15 residues. Here the CDR3 reads CASSLGLAGVDTQYF. Written as DNA, the CDR3 is TGTGCCAGCAGTTTGGGGCTAGCGGGAGTAGATACGCAGTATTTT. The full variable domain, completed using reference TRBV28 and TRBJ2-3, is DVKVTQSSRYLVKRTGEKVFLECVQDMDHENMFWYRQDPGLGLRLIYFSYDVKMKEKGDIPEGYSVSREKKERFSLILESASTNQTSMYLCASSLGLAGVDTQYFGPGTRLTVL.

This clone appeared a single time. This chain connects TRBV7-2 to TRBJ2-1; 8 bases agree with TRBD1. Trimming removed 5 bases from V and 11 bases from J; junction bases left unmatched: 14. Germline V CDR1 and CDR2: SGHTA, FQGNSA. This CDR3 region has 15 residues. The CDR3 loop is CASSHPRPTGDQQFF. CDR3 coding DNA: TGTGCCAGCAGCCACCCCCGGCCGACAGGGGATCAGCAGTTCTTC.

The J gene is TRBJ2-4, the V gene TRBV5-1; 7 bases agree with TRBD1. Germline V gene lookup returns CDR1 SGHRS and CDR2 YFSETQ. The CDR3 is 14 amino acids. After removal of 2 bases from V and 5 bases from J, the junction contained 4 bases not matched to a gene. The CDR3 coding sequence is TGCGCCAGCAGCTTCGGACAGGCCCAAAACATTCAGTACTTC. It encodes CASSFGQAQNIQYF.

The chain recombines TRBV5-5 with TRBJ1-1; 9 bases are a match to TRBD1. The J segment lost 4 bases and the V segment lost 2 bases, leaving 6 bases of the junction unmatched. The CDR3 spans 15 residues. The germline gives CDR1 SGHKS, CDR2 YYEKEE (reference sequence). CDR3 protein: CASSLQGARSTEAFF. The CDR3 DNA follows: TGTGCCAGCAGCTTACAGGGGGCTAGGAGCACTGAAGCTTTCTTT.

This clone was picked up one time. This rearrangement joins TRBV4-3 to TRBJ1-1; a possible D gene is TRBD1 (5 bases). This CDR3 region has 15 residues. V was shortened by 5 bases and J by 5 bases, with 18 bases between the two germline ends. Germline values: CDR1 LGHNA, CDR2 YSLEER. The CDR3 nucleotides read TGCGCCAGCAGCGTAAGTCAGGGTGGGGGGACTGAAGCTTTCTTT. Its protein is CASSVSQGGGTEAFF.

The chain links TRBV7-6 to TRBJ2-5, with 10 positions matching TRBD1. Germline loops: CDR1 SGHVS, CDR2 FNYEAQ. The CDR3 contains 16 residues. J was trimmed by 5 bases and V by 4 bases; bases with no gene match: 10. In DNA, the CDR3 is TGTGCCAGCAGCTCTTCCGGACAGGGGGTATCGGAGACCCAGTACTTC. Its translation is CASSSSGQGVSETQYF.

The chain employs TRBV5-5 and TRBJ1-2; perhaps TRBD1 as D (6 bases). Trimming cost V 4 bases and J 0 bases, with 13 bases left between them. Germline V gene sequence: CDR1 SGHKS, CDR2 YYEKEE (reference sequence). CDR3 length: 15 amino acids. The CDR3 bases are TGTGCCAGCAGCCCGTCAGGGGATACTAACTATGGCTACACCTTC. It specifies CASSPSGDTNYGYTF.

The V and J genes are TRBV27 and TRBJ2-1; no reliable D call. CDR3 size: 14 residues. Trimming pared 0 bases from V and 3 bases from J, leaving 6 bases between. CDR1 MNHEY and CDR2 SMNVEV come from the germline V gene (reference sequence). CDR3 DNA sequence: TGTGCCAGCAGTTTATCGAGCGTCTACAATGAGCAGTTCTTC. It specifies CASSLSSVYNEQFF.

The gene calls are TRBV5-1 and TRBJ2-1; 7 bases line up with TRBD2. The V and J ends lost 0 bases and 9 bases, in that order; junction bases with no gene match: 12. This CDR3 region has 16 residues. Germline V gene lookup returns CDR1 SGHRS and CDR2 YFSETQ. CDR3 nucleotides: TGCGCCAGCAGCTTGGGAAATCTAGCGGCCCCCGGTGAGCAGTTCTTC. Protein: CASSLGNLAAPGEQFF.

This clone was counted a few times. The V and J genes are TRBV7-2 and TRBJ2-7, with D perhaps matching TRBD1 (5 bases). This CDR3 is built from 19 residues. The V gene's germline CDR1 is SGHTA and CDR2 FQGNSA. V dropped 2 bases and J dropped 6 bases, with 29 bases sitting between them. CDR3 region: CASSLYRSGRVVLAGEQYF. In DNA, the CDR3 is TGTGCCAGCAGCTTATACAGGTCGGGCAGGGTGGTCTTAGCCGGCGAGCAGTACTTC.

The gene calls are TRBV25-1 and TRBJ2-2; TRBD1 might be the D (6 bases). Between the trimmed V and J ends, which lost 9 bases and 1 base, there was a span of 15 bases. The germline V gene encodes CDR1 MGHDK and CDR2 SYGVNS. The CDR3 sequence is 15 residues long. This chain's CDR3 is CASGTGTLNTGELFF. CDR3 DNA: TGTGCCAGTGGGACCGGGACACTGAACACCGGGGAGCTGTTTTTT.

The rearrangement joins TRBV28 to TRBJ2-1; D is unresolved. In germline, CDR1 is MDHEN, CDR2 SYDVKM. The ends were cut back, 5 bases at V and 7 bases at J, with 21 bases in the middle. This CDR3 has 16 residues. The CDR3 here is CASSLNPAEPRNEQFF. The DNA of the CDR3 is TGTGCCAGCAGTCTAAATCCAGCTGAGCCTAGGAATGAGCAGTTCTTC.